A single sample is the source of the 26 T cell receptor beta chains below, sequenced in a study of blood T cell repertoires in COVID-19. TCRdb's table, derived via immunoSEQ multiplex PCR, lists solely in-frame clones and lacks some. The sample carries 60,000 to 70,000 clones, 80% to 85% recorded once. Sequencing input: peripheral blood. Every receptor here comes from an elderly man with acute or convalescent COVID-19.

The chain employs TRBV6-5 and TRBJ2-7; 7 bases map to TRBD2. Germline V lookup: CDR1 MNHEY, CDR2 SVGAGI. The CDR3 runs to 11 residues. V shed 7 bases, J shed 7 bases, and the junction held 4 bases outside the gene matches. The CDR3 DNA reads as TGTGCCAGCACCAGGGAGGGAGAGCAGTACTTC. This sequence encodes CASTREGEQYF.

V and J are TRBV4-1 and TRBJ1-1, with D maybe TRBD1 (6 bases). CDR3 length equals 16 residues. From germline, CDR1 is MGHRA and CDR2 YSYEKL. V was clipped by 4 bases and J by 0 bases, with 15 bases between them. For the CDR3, the DNA is TGCGCCAGCAGCCGGGGGAGGGGGACGCTGAACACTGAAGCTTTCTTT. Protein: CASSRGRGTLNTEAFF.

The rearrangement links TRBV5-5 to TRBJ2-6; possible D gene TRBD2, 5 bases. This CDR3 region has 18 residues. Germline V gene sequence: CDR1 SGHKS, CDR2 YYEKEE (reference sequence). The V end lost 4 bases, the J end lost 2 bases, and 19 bases lay between the germline ends. CDR3 protein: CASSRRDMGFAGANVLTF. As DNA, the CDR3 is TGTGCCAGCAGCCGCCGGGATATGGGATTCGCTGGGGCCAACGTCCTGACTTTC.

The rearrangement joins TRBV5-1 to TRBJ1-2; 10 bases agree with TRBD1. The germline V gene has CDR1 SGHRS and CDR2 YFSETQ. The junction had 1 base not matched to a gene; V was cut back by 0 bases and J by 5 bases. This CDR3 is built from 14 residues. This CDR3 is CASSLEGQGYGYTF. The CDR3 coding sequence is TGCGCCAGCAGCTTGGAGGGACAGGGGTATGGCTACACCTTC.

The chain carries TRBV6-5 and TRBJ1-2; 8 bases align to TRBD1. V shed 5 bases and J 8 bases; nucleotides not matched to a gene: 10. This CDR3 region has 14 residues. Germline CDR1 and CDR2: MNHEY and SVGAGI. The DNA of the CDR3 is TGTGCCAGCAGTCCGGACAGGGAAGTAGGCGGCTACACCTTC. Its translation is CASSPDREVGGYTF.

V and J are TRBV7-2 and TRBJ2-1, with a possible D match to TRBD1 (5 bases). CDR3 size: 14 residues. The germline V gene has CDR1 SGHTA and CDR2 FQGNSA. Deletions cut 3 bases from V and 6 bases from J, with 12 bases between. In DNA form, the CDR3 reads TGTGCCAGCAGCTTTAGGCAGGGTGGCAATGAGCAGTTCTTC. This translates into CASSFRQGGNEQFF.

This chain joins TRBV27 and TRBJ2-7, with TRBD1 matching 8 bases. Trimming cost V 7 bases and J 0 bases; bases outside gene matches: 5. This CDR3 is 14 amino acids long. Germline CDR1 MNHEY, CDR2 SMNVEV (reference sequence). Here the CDR3 reads CASKPDRASYEQYF. The CDR3 region has the DNA TGTGCCAGCAAACCGGACAGGGCCTCCTACGAGCAGTACTTC.

The genes are TRBV11-1 and TRBJ2-3; 9 nucleotides match TRBD2. This CDR3 region has 14 residues. Germline CDR1 and CDR2: SGHAT and FQDESV (reference sequence). V lost 3 bases and J lost 2; bases outside the gene matches: 0. The CDR3 reads CASSLGLATDTQYF. CDR3 bases: TGTGCCAGCAGCTTGGGACTAGCCACAGATACGCAGTATTTT.

The CDR3 coding sequence is TGTGCCAGCAGCTCCATCCGTACAGGGGTGGGCGAGCAGTACTTC. It codes for CASSSIRTGVGEQYF. The V and J genes are TRBV7-9 and TRBJ2-7; 7 bases fit TRBD1. Trimming took 4 bases from V and 6 from J; bases not matched to a gene: 12. There are 15 residues in the CDR3. Per germline, CDR1 SEHNR and CDR2 FQNEAQ (reference sequence).

This rearrangement joins TRBV12-3 or TRBV12-4 to TRBJ1-2; D gene unclear. V lost 7 bases to trimming and J lost 8 bases, with 17 bases between them. The CDR3 loop spans 13 amino acids. The CDR3 here is CASTRPGSEGYTF. CDR3 coding DNA: TGTGCCAGCACCCGGCCGGGGTCGGAGGGCTACACCTTC.

Many counts were recorded for this clone. The V and J genes are TRBV2 and TRBJ2-3; no reliable D call. Germline lookup yields CDR1 SNHLY and CDR2 FYNNEI. The CDR3 has 12 amino acids. V was shortened by 4 bases and J by 11 bases, with 13 bases between the two germline ends. CDR3 nucleotides: TGTGCCAGCAGTGGTAGTAAACGCAAGCAGTATTTT. As protein: CASSGSKRKQYF.

The chain is built from TRBV2 and TRBJ2-5, with 16 positions matching TRBD2. V lost 6 bases to trimming and J lost 7 bases; unmatched junction nucleotides: 5. Germline CDR1 SNHLY, CDR2 FYNNEI. The CDR3 consists of 15 residues. CDR3 protein: CASRTGLAGGRTQYF. For the CDR3, the DNA is TGTGCCAGCAGGACGGGACTAGCGGGAGGGAGGACCCAGTACTTC.

There are a few counts of this clone. The genes are TRBV7-3 and TRBJ2-5; TRBD2 agrees at 9 bases. The CDR3 totals 14 residues. The V segment lost 2 bases and the J segment 5 bases; nucleotides outside the gene matches: 3. The V gene's germline CDR1 is SGHTA and CDR2 FQGTGA. CDR3 nucleotide sequence: TGTGCCAGCAGCTTACGGGCGGGAGGGGAGACCCAGTACTTC. Translating it yields CASSLRAGGETQYF.

J is TRBJ1-2 and V is TRBV5-6; D is perhaps TRBD1 (5 bases). Looked up from germline, CDR1 is SGHDT and CDR2 is YYEEEE. V lost 2 bases, J lost 2 bases, and 16 bases lay in between. This CDR3 region has 16 residues. CDR3 coding DNA: TGTGCCAGCAGCTTCGGGACGGGACTATCAAACTATGGCTACACCTTC. This gives the protein CASSFGTGLSNYGYTF.

This clone is a singleton in its sample. The rearrangement uses TRBV3-1 (or the pseudogene TRBV3-2) and TRBJ2-7, with 7 nucleotides matching TRBD1. Germline CDR1 is LGHDT and CDR2 is YNNKEL (reference sequence). The V gene end was trimmed by 4 bases and the J gene end by 3 bases; junction bases not matched to a gene: 3. CDR3 length: 13 residues. CDR3: CASSRGTDYEQYF. Here the CDR3 DNA reads TGTGCCAGCAGCCGGGGGACAGACTACGAGCAGTACTTC.

The chain carries TRBV5-3 and TRBJ1-1, with a possible D match to TRBD1 (5 bases). TRBV5-3 is an ORF; its function is uncertain. V lost 4 bases and J lost 3, with 16 bases in between. The CDR3 totals 15 residues. The CDR3 DNA is TGTGCCAGAAGCCCCCGACAGTTTTCAGACACTGAAGCTTTCTTT. Translated: CARSPRQFSDTEAFF.

V and J are TRBV2 and TRBJ1-4, with D possibly being TRBD1 (5 bases). With 1 base removed from V and 8 bases from J, the gap between germline ends came to 11 bases. Germline loops: CDR1 SNHLY, CDR2 FYNNEI. This CDR3 is 14 amino acids long. CDR3 amino acids: CASSEGQGREKLFF. CDR3 in DNA: TGTGCCAGCAGTGAAGGGCAGGGAAGGGAAAAACTGTTTTTT.

This rearrangement joins TRBV12-3 or TRBV12-4 to TRBJ1-2; D is possibly TRBD1 (5 bases). Trimming removed 6 bases at V and 5 bases at J, with 13 bases between. CDR3 length equals 13 residues. The chain's CDR3 is CASSIDRLYGYTF. The DNA for the CDR3 is TGTGCCAGCAGCATCGACAGATTGTATGGCTACACCTTC.

The chain joins TRBV7-2 to TRBJ2-5; D remains unclear. Deletions cut 1 base from V and 1 base from J, with 10 bases between. The CDR3 length is 15 residues. The germline V gene encodes CDR1 SGHTA and CDR2 FQGNSA. CDR3 sequence reads: CASSLDGTVQETQYF. In DNA, the CDR3 is TGTGCCAGCAGCTTAGATGGTACAGTCCAAGAGACCCAGTACTTC.

V is TRBV28 and J is TRBJ1-2; TRBD1 aligns across 8 bases. Germline values: CDR1 MDHEN, CDR2 SYDVKM. This CDR3 has 16 amino acids. Trimming removed 5 bases from V and 4 bases from J; junction bases left unmatched: 12. The CDR3 loop reads CASSPSRQGLFYGYTF. In DNA, the CDR3 is TGTGCCAGCAGTCCTTCCCGACAGGGGCTTTTCTATGGCTACACCTTC.

The CDR3 protein is CATSRGGGRNEKLFF. The CDR3 DNA sequence: TGTGCCACCAGCAGAGGAGGTGGGAGAAATGAAAAACTGTTTTTT. The gene calls are TRBV15 and TRBJ1-4; D gene unclear. V lost 1 base and J lost 5, with 11 bases in between. CDR1 is LNHNV, CDR2 YYDKDF, per germline (reference sequence). The CDR3 is 15 amino acids.

This rearrangement joins TRBV15 to TRBJ1-4, with D unresolved. V gave up 5 bases and J gave up 5 bases, with 9 bases separating them. Germline V CDR1 and CDR2: LNHNV, YYDKDF (reference sequence). CDR3 length: 13 amino acids. CDR3 protein: CATSENLNEKLFF. CDR3 bases: TGTGCCACCAGCGAGAACCTGAATGAAAAACTGTTTTTT.

The chain joins TRBV4-2 to TRBJ2-7, with TRBD2 identical over 9 bases. Germline CDR1 is LGHNA and CDR2 is YNFKEQ. The V and J ends lost 6 bases and 5 bases, in that order; junction bases with no gene match: 11. The CDR3 sequence is 15 residues long. CDR3 bases: TGTGCCAGCAGTCCAGGGCGGGAGGGCAGAGACGAGCAGTACTTC. Translating gives CASSPGREGRDEQYF.

The chain uses TRBV10-3 and TRBJ2-1; 16 positions agree with TRBD2. Trimming took 3 bases from V and 4 from J; bases not matched to a gene: 15. Germline lookup yields CDR1 ENHRY and CDR2 SYGVKD. The CDR3 extends over 21 amino acids. CDR3 sequence (DNA): TGTGCCATCAGTGAAAGCTTCCCGGGACTAGCGGGAGGGCAAGAATACAATGAGCAGTTCTTC. Its protein is CAISESFPGLAGGQEYNEQFF.

The chain carries TRBV7-2 and TRBJ1-5; tentative D call: TRBD1 (5 bases). The V end was cut by 5 bases, the J end by 7 bases, with 18 bases between. Germline V CDR1 and CDR2: SGHTA, FQGNSA. The CDR3 is 15 residues long. The CDR3 coding sequence is TGTGCCAGCAGCACTAACGCCCCGGGGGGACAGCCCCAGCATTTT. It specifies CASSTNAPGGQPQHF.

The chain employs TRBV7-2 and TRBJ2-3; a weak D match, TRBD2 (7 bases). CDR1 is SGHTA and CDR2 is FQGNSA in the germline V gene. The length of the CDR3 is 15 residues. Trimming stripped 5 bases from V and 3 bases from J, with 15 bases between. CDR3 nucleotide sequence: TGTGCCAGCAGCCCCGGGGGGCCGGGAACAGATACGCAGTATTTT. This encodes CASSPGGPGTDTQYF. Based on the CDR3 plus reference TRBV7-2 and TRBJ2-3, the full variable domain is GAGVSQSPSNKVTEKGKDVELRCDPISGHTALYWYRQSLGQGLEFLIYFQGNSAPDKSGLPSDRFSAERTGGSVSTLTIQRTQQEDSAVYLCASSPGGPGTDTQYFGPGTRLTVL.